This TCR beta chain was sequenced for a study of T cell responses to AZD1222 COVID-19 vaccine. Regarding the study as a whole: Baseline testing showed seropositivity in only a handful of AZD1222 recipients. Spike-specific TCRs gained breadth and depth after people received two AZD1222 doses. The donors showed a predominance of white British ancestry and of females, with possible underestimation of clonal diversity.

Here immunoSEQ multiplex PCR was the method, and the copy in TCRdb shows in-frame clones only, minus some. This sample has fewer than 85,000 clones, with around 91% found just once. V trimming: 6 bases; J trimming: 4 bases; junction bases outside the gene matches: 8. Germline V CDR1 and CDR2: MNHEY, SVGAGI. The CDR3 extends over 14 amino acids. About this clone itself: Its cognate antigen is unknown.

The chain recombines TRBV6-5 with TRBJ2-5, with TRBD1 identical over 7 bases. The sample consisted of peripheral blood, taken on day 0 of AZD1222 vaccination. The clonotype was recovered from an adult in good health. In DNA form, the CDR3 reads TGTGCCAGCAGACGGGACCCAGGGGGAGAGACCCAGTACTTC. It specifies CASRRDPGGETQYF.